This paragraph reports one T cell receptor (beta chain). Clones were read by immunoSEQ multiplex PCR, and TCRdb kept only the in-frame ones, dropping some. The profile shows about 160,000 clones, over 70% of them singletons. These data come from a study of blood T cell repertoires in COVID-19. Germline V lookup: CDR1 GTSNPN, CDR2 SVGIG (reference sequence). This CDR3 spans 16 amino acids. The receptor was derived from a woman aged 35 to 49 with acute COVID-19. The sample taken for sequencing was PBMCs or T cells enriched from blood (not recorded which). This sequence joins TRBV30 and TRBJ1-4; TRBD1 might be the D (5 bases). CDR3 sequence: CASTGPYFEANEKLFF. CDR3 in DNA: TGTGCTTCCACAGGACCCTACTTTGAGGCTAATGAAAAACTGTTTTTT.